The rows below give T cell receptor beta chains drawn from one sample of a study of T cell repertoires in cytomegalovirus infection. One entry per CDR3 protein, called by TCRdb with MiXCR from the reads. The sample has approximately 89,000 distinct CDR3 sequences, about 29% seen once. Antigens for these TCRs are unknown. The sequencing used CD8+ T cells from cultured PBMCs, collected from culture after CMV antigen stimulation. These TCRs come from a human donor in good health (CMV status not recorded). Some clones in this sample may be carry-over from other donors' samples. Each CDR3 is given with its conserved first and last residue. Fields, in order: V gene, D gene, clone size, J gene, CDR3 DNA, CDR3 protein. The D gene is left open where the match is weak. Size tells how often a clone was seen (once, few, many) or the class of an expanded clone, and some rows leave it out.

TRBV7-2,TRBD1,-,TRBJ2-5,TGTGCCAGCAGCTTACATCAGGGGGCGGAGACCCAGTACTTC,CASSLHQGAETQYF
TRBV27,-,few,TRBJ2-1,TGTGCCAGCAGTCACTACTTTGAGCAGTTCTTC,CASSHYFEQFF
TRBV9,-,-,TRBJ2-2,TGTGCCAGCAGCGCCCACCAGGATGAGGAGCTGTTTTTT,CASSAHQDEELFF
TRBV25-1,TRBD2,few,TRBJ2-1,TGTGCCAGCAGTGAATCCCACTCACCGGGACTAGCGGACAATGAGCAGTTCTTC,CASSESHSPGLADNEQFF
TRBV20-1,-,-,TRBJ1-1,TGCAGTGCCTCGTTAGGGAACACTGAAGCTTTCTTT,CSASLGNTEAFF
TRBV7-6,-,many,TRBJ1-5,TGTGCCAGCAGCTTAGGGGGGGCGCAGCCCCAGCATTTT,CASSLGGAQPQHF
TRBV19,TRBD1,once,TRBJ2-2,TGTGCCAGTAGTCTGTCGATGGACAGGTTGCTTAGGGAGCTGTTTTTT,CASSLSMDRLLRELFF
TRBV6-2/TRBV6-3,TRBD2,few,TRBJ2-5,TGTGCCAGCAGTTACGGTCTAGCGGGGGTGGAGACCCAGTACTTC,CASSYGLAGVETQYF
TRBV27,-,few,TRBJ2-1,TGTGCCAGCACCGAACGAGCGTTCTCCTCCGTCCATGAGCAGTTCTTC,CASTERAFSSVHEQFF
TRBV27,-,-,TRBJ2-1,TGTGCCAGCACCAACAAGGGTTCCCTTTACAATGAGCAGTTCTTC,CASTNKGSLYNEQFF
TRBV7-6,-,few,TRBJ2-2,TGTGCCAGCAGCTTGGGAGTGAACACCGGGGAGCTGTTTTTT,CASSLGVNTGELFF
TRBV7-9,-,-,TRBJ1-1,TGTGCCAGCAGCTTAGGAGGTGTGGGGGCGGACACTGAAGCTTTCTTT,CASSLGGVGADTEAFF
TRBV7-8,-,-,TRBJ2-1,TGTGCCAGCAGCTTAGTGAGTTCCTATGAGCAGTTCTTC,CASSLVSSYEQFF
TRBV2,-,-,TRBJ1-4,TGTGCCAGCAGAAGGGGTCAGAATGAAAAACTGTTTTTT,CASRRGQNEKLFF
TRBV6-5,-,few,TRBJ2-7,TGTGCCAGCAGTTACTCGATAGGGGCAGGGGTATACGAGCAGTACTTC,CASSYSIGAGVYEQYF
TRBV3-1,TRBD1,-,TRBJ1-1,TGTGCCAGCACCCGGGACAGGGGGTTAATAAACACTGAAGCTTTCTTT,CASTRDRGLINTEAFF
TRBV4-1,-,-,TRBJ2-2,TGCGCCAGCAGCCAAGAAGGGTGGACCGGGGAGCTGTTTTTT,CASSQEGWTGELFF
TRBV2,-,-,TRBJ2-2,TGTGCCACGGTCGCACAGAACACCGGGGAGCTGTTTTTT,CATVAQNTGELFF